The rows below give T cell receptor beta chains drawn from one sample of a study of blood T cell repertoires in COVID-19. The repertoire was sequenced with immunoSEQ multiplex PCR; TCRdb's copy has only in-frame clones and lacks some. The data hold 68,000 or so clones, with approximately 91% observed a single time. Material for sequencing was peripheral blood. Receptors originate from a man aged 70-80 years with active or convalescent COVID-19. Both conserved end residues are part of each CDR3. The order of the fields is CDR3 protein, CDR3 DNA, J gene, D gene, clone size, V gene. A D gene is named only where the DNA matches it firmly. Part of the rows lack a size; the others show once, few, many or a class for expanded clones.

CDR3aa: CASSEQGQVRVGTEAFF
CDR3nt: TGTGCCAGCAGTGAACAGGGACAGGTCAGGGTCGGCACTGAAGCTTTCTTT
j_gene: TRBJ1-1
d_gene: TRBD1
abundance: -
v_gene: TRBV2

CDR3aa: CASSGLAGLGELFF
CDR3nt: TGTGCCAGTAGCGGACTAGCGGGGCTCGGGGAGCTGTTTTTT
j_gene: TRBJ2-2
d_gene: TRBD2
abundance: -
v_gene: TRBV19

CDR3aa: CASSFQPDSYGYTF
CDR3nt: TGCGCCAGCAGCTTCCAACCTGACAGCTATGGCTACACCTTC
j_gene: TRBJ1-2
d_gene: -
abundance: -
v_gene: TRBV5-1

CDR3aa: CASSPRGQGRYEQYF
CDR3nt: TGTGCCAGCTCACCACGGGGACAGGGGCGCTACGAGCAGTACTTC
j_gene: TRBJ2-7
d_gene: TRBD1
abundance: -
v_gene: TRBV18

CDR3aa: CASSLERLAGGNEQFF
CDR3nt: TGTGCCAGCAGCTTAGAGAGACTAGCGGGAGGGAATGAGCAGTTCTTC
j_gene: TRBJ2-1
d_gene: TRBD2
abundance: -
v_gene: TRBV11-2

CDR3aa: CASSQDPTGRGNEQFF
CDR3nt: TGTGCCAGCAGCCAAGACCCGACAGGCCGGGGCAATGAGCAGTTCTTC
j_gene: TRBJ2-1
d_gene: -
abundance: -
v_gene: TRBV3-1/TRBV3-2

CDR3aa: CASSPGLAGADTQYF
CDR3nt: TGCGCCAGCAGCCCAGGACTAGCGGGAGCGGATACGCAGTATTTT
j_gene: TRBJ2-3
d_gene: TRBD2
abundance: -
v_gene: TRBV5-1

CDR3aa: CASSQDHRVQGYTF
CDR3nt: TGTGCCAGCAGCCAAGATCACAGGGTACAAGGCTACACCTTC
j_gene: TRBJ1-2
d_gene: -
abundance: once
v_gene: TRBV3-1/TRBV3-2

CDR3aa: CASSSRSDQPQHF
CDR3nt: TGTGCCAGTAGTTCGAGAAGCGATCAGCCCCAGCATTTT
j_gene: TRBJ1-5
d_gene: -
abundance: -
v_gene: TRBV19

CDR3aa: CASSPSPTGPRGNTIYF
CDR3nt: TGTGCCAGCTCACCATCCCCGACAGGTCCTCGTGGAAACACCATATATTTT
j_gene: TRBJ1-3
d_gene: -
abundance: -
v_gene: TRBV18

CDR3aa: CASSSSGLPNNEQFF
CDR3nt: TGTGCCAGCAGCTCATCGGGACTCCCTAACAATGAGCAGTTCTTC
j_gene: TRBJ2-1
d_gene: -
abundance: -
v_gene: TRBV3-1/TRBV3-2

CDR3aa: CASSLGQGAGASTDTQYF
CDR3nt: TGTGCCAGCAGCTTAGGACAGGGGGCAGGGGCTAGCACAGATACGCAGTATTTT
j_gene: TRBJ2-3
d_gene: TRBD1
abundance: -
v_gene: TRBV11-2

CDR3aa: CASSGKTGRNTGELFF
CDR3nt: TGTGCCAGCAGCGGAAAGACAGGTCGTAACACCGGGGAGCTGTTTTTT
j_gene: TRBJ2-2
d_gene: -
abundance: -
v_gene: TRBV7-2

CDR3aa: CASIAGGRQPQHF
CDR3nt: TGTGCCAGCATCGCGGGAGGGCGACAGCCCCAGCATTTT
j_gene: TRBJ1-5
d_gene: -
abundance: -
v_gene: TRBV28

CDR3aa: CASSPGGGYTGELFF
CDR3nt: TGTGCCAGCAGCCCGGGGGGGGGATACACCGGGGAGCTGTTTTTT
j_gene: TRBJ2-2
d_gene: TRBD2
abundance: -
v_gene: TRBV7-8

CDR3aa: CASSLDWGQGDTQYF
CDR3nt: TGTGCCAGCAGCTTAGATTGGGGGCAGGGAGATACGCAGTATTTT
j_gene: TRBJ2-3
d_gene: -
abundance: few
v_gene: TRBV11-3

CDR3aa: CASSLAPGAGGETQYF
CDR3nt: TGCGCCAGCAGCTTGGCCCCTGGGGCAGGGGGCGAGACCCAGTACTTC
j_gene: TRBJ2-5
d_gene: TRBD1
abundance: few
v_gene: TRBV5-1

CDR3aa: CASSLGNTIYF
CDR3nt: TGTGCCAGCAGCCTTGGAAACACCATATATTTT
j_gene: TRBJ1-3
d_gene: -
abundance: -
v_gene: TRBV6-6

CDR3aa: CASSLSGEAEQYF
CDR3nt: TGTGCCAGCAGCCTCTCCGGGGAGGCTGAGCAGTACTTC
j_gene: TRBJ2-7
d_gene: -
abundance: few
v_gene: TRBV4-2

CDR3aa: CASSLGGQGSYEQYF
CDR3nt: TGTGCCAGCAGCTTAGGAGGACAGGGGTCTTACGAGCAGTACTTC
j_gene: TRBJ2-7
d_gene: TRBD1
abundance: -
v_gene: TRBV7-9

CDR3aa: CATGNTGELFF
CDR3nt: TGTGCCACCGGGAACACCGGGGAGCTGTTTTTT
j_gene: TRBJ2-2
d_gene: -
abundance: -
v_gene: TRBV3-1/TRBV3-2

CDR3aa: CASSSDINNEQFF
CDR3nt: TGTGCCAGCAGCTCCGACATAAACAATGAGCAGTTCTTC
j_gene: TRBJ2-1
d_gene: -
abundance: -
v_gene: TRBV11-3

CDR3aa: CASSLEVRENTEAFF
CDR3nt: TGCGCCAGCAGCTTGGAGGTCAGGGAGAACACTGAAGCTTTCTTT
j_gene: TRBJ1-1
d_gene: -
abundance: once
v_gene: TRBV5-1

CDR3aa: CASQYRDRGTDTQYF
CDR3nt: TGTGCCAGCCAATACCGGGACAGGGGCACAGATACGCAGTATTTT
j_gene: TRBJ2-3
d_gene: TRBD1
abundance: -
v_gene: TRBV25-1

CDR3aa: CATSDPSSGRGNTGELFF
CDR3nt: TGTGCCACCAGTGACCCGTCCAGCGGGAGGGGGAACACCGGGGAGCTGTTTTTT
j_gene: TRBJ2-2
d_gene: TRBD2
abundance: -
v_gene: TRBV24-1

CDR3aa: CASTTSGTSYNEQFF
CDR3nt: TGCGCCAGCACCACTAGCGGGACGTCCTACAATGAGCAGTTCTTC
j_gene: TRBJ2-1
d_gene: TRBD2
abundance: -
v_gene: TRBV10-2

CDR3aa: CASSKGQRQETQYF
CDR3nt: TGTGCCAGCAGTAAGGGACAGCGCCAAGAGACCCAGTACTTC
j_gene: TRBJ2-5
d_gene: TRBD1
abundance: -
v_gene: TRBV6-6

CDR3aa: CATSRGSPQGLGTNEQFF
CDR3nt: TGTGCCACCAGCAGAGGGTCCCCCCAAGGACTAGGGACGAATGAGCAGTTCTTC
j_gene: TRBJ2-1
d_gene: TRBD2
abundance: -
v_gene: TRBV15

CDR3aa: CASSRVWDTSYEQYF
CDR3nt: TGTGCCAGCAGTCGCGTGTGGGACACTTCCTACGAGCAGTACTTC
j_gene: TRBJ2-7
d_gene: -
abundance: -
v_gene: TRBV11-2

CDR3aa: CSVTTGSRYEQYF
CDR3nt: TGCAGCGTGACAACAGGTTCTCGTTACGAGCAGTACTTC
j_gene: TRBJ2-7
d_gene: -
abundance: few
v_gene: TRBV29-1

CDR3aa: CASSYELSTDTQYF
CDR3nt: TGTGCCAGCAGTTACGAGCTCTCCACAGATACGCAGTATTTT
j_gene: TRBJ2-3
d_gene: -
abundance: -
v_gene: TRBV6-2/TRBV6-3

CDR3aa: CASSPGLAGGRYNEQFF
CDR3nt: TGTGCCAGCAGTCCCGGACTAGCGGGAGGGCGTTACAATGAGCAGTTCTTC
j_gene: TRBJ2-1
d_gene: TRBD2
abundance: -
v_gene: TRBV27

CDR3aa: CASSFSGGAYNEQFF
CDR3nt: TGTGCCAGCAGCTTTTCGGGAGGGGCCTACAATGAGCAGTTCTTC
j_gene: TRBJ2-1
d_gene: TRBD2
abundance: -
v_gene: TRBV5-5

CDR3aa: CACQRSLATNEKLFF
CDR3nt: TGTGCCTGCCAACGGTCCCTCGCAACTAATGAAAAACTGTTTTTT
j_gene: TRBJ1-4
d_gene: -
abundance: -
v_gene: TRBV19

CDR3aa: CASSFGTRDYEQYF
CDR3nt: TGTGCCAGCAGCTTCGGGACTAGAGACTACGAGCAGTACTTC
j_gene: TRBJ2-7
d_gene: TRBD2
abundance: once
v_gene: TRBV5-5

CDR3aa: CASRGQASDEQYF
CDR3nt: TGCGCCAGCAGGGGACAGGCCTCCGACGAGCAGTACTTC
j_gene: TRBJ2-7
d_gene: TRBD1
abundance: -
v_gene: TRBV5-1

CDR3aa: CASSVGPSSYNEQFF
CDR3nt: TGTGCCAGCAGCGTAGGTCCGAGCTCCTACAATGAGCAGTTCTTC
j_gene: TRBJ2-1
d_gene: -
abundance: -
v_gene: TRBV9

CDR3aa: CASSSPGQGFNEQFF
CDR3nt: TGTGCCAGCAGCTCACCGGGACAGGGTTTTAATGAGCAGTTCTTC
j_gene: TRBJ2-1
d_gene: TRBD1
abundance: -
v_gene: TRBV7-8

CDR3aa: CASSSTVLANYGYTF
CDR3nt: TGTGCCAGCAGTTCGACAGTGCTAGCTAACTATGGCTACACCTTC
j_gene: TRBJ1-2
d_gene: -
abundance: -
v_gene: TRBV27

CDR3aa: CASSLAQSGAGGIDTQYF
CDR3nt: TGCGCCAGCAGCTTGGCCCAATCTGGTGCGGGGGGCATAGATACGCAGTATTTT
j_gene: TRBJ2-3
d_gene: TRBD2
abundance: once
v_gene: TRBV5-1

CDR3aa: CAISGDRGPNTEAFF
CDR3nt: TGTGCCATCAGTGGGGACAGGGGACCTAACACTGAAGCTTTCTTT
j_gene: TRBJ1-1
d_gene: TRBD1
abundance: -
v_gene: TRBV10-3

CDR3aa: CASSKRVYTIYF
CDR3nt: TGTGCCAGCAGTAAACGGGTTTACACCATATATTTT
j_gene: TRBJ1-3
d_gene: -
abundance: -
v_gene: TRBV28

CDR3aa: CASSIEGTGAREQYF
CDR3nt: TGTGCCAGTAGTATAGAGGGGACAGGGGCTCGCGAGCAGTACTTC
j_gene: TRBJ2-7
d_gene: TRBD1
abundance: once
v_gene: TRBV19

CDR3aa: CASSYRGRGYGYTF
CDR3nt: TGTGCCAGCAGTTACAGGGGGCGCGGGTATGGCTACACCTTC
j_gene: TRBJ1-2
d_gene: TRBD1
abundance: once
v_gene: TRBV6-5

CDR3aa: CASSFLGVGSGGEQYF
CDR3nt: TGTGCCAGCAGTTTTTTAGGGGTCGGGAGCGGCGGCGAGCAGTACTTC
j_gene: TRBJ2-7
d_gene: -
abundance: -
v_gene: TRBV27

CDR3aa: CASSLLGGTGVGNSPLHF
CDR3nt: TGTGCCAGCAGCCTACTAGGGGGCACAGGGGTAGGTAATTCACCCCTCCACTTT
j_gene: TRBJ1-6
d_gene: TRBD1
abundance: -
v_gene: TRBV7-2